A single sample gave rise to the 10 T cell receptor beta chains below, sequenced in a study of shared clonotypes between healthy human individuals. Profiled with immunoSEQ multiplex PCR; TCRdb holds only in-frame clones, not every one. The profile shows 1.5 million to 2.5 million clones, less than 95% of them singletons. Cells designated naive CD8 were CD45RO-negative and were positively selected for CCR7, with terminally differentiated effector memory CD45RA+ cells excluded. The sample taken for sequencing was naive CD8+ T cells sorted from blood. The receptors derive from a man aged 18 to 35 in good health.

The chain links TRBV5-1 to TRBJ2-7; 7 positions match TRBD1. The CDR3 extends over 14 amino acids. The germline V gene encodes CDR1 SGHRS and CDR2 YFSETQ. The V segment lost 1 base and the J segment 5 bases; nucleotides outside the gene matches: 6. DNA for the CDR3: TGCGCCAGCAGCTTGTTCCCCGACAGGGACGAGCAGTACTTC. This translates into CASSLFPDRDEQYF.

The V gene is TRBV11-3, the J gene TRBJ1-3; the match to TRBD1 covers 7 bases. Trimming at V came to 5 bases and at J to 2 bases, leaving 6 bases not matched to a gene. The CDR3 loop spans 15 amino acids. Germline assignment: CDR1 SGHNT and CDR2 YENEEA. CDR3 DNA: TGTGCCAGCAGCCCGGACAGGAGCACTGGAAACACCATATATTTT. Its translation is CASSPDRSTGNTIYF.

The V gene is TRBV12-5, the J gene TRBJ2-7, with 11 bases matching TRBD2. Germline lookup yields CDR1 LGHNT and CDR2 FRNRAP. The CDR3 covers 17 residues. V gave up 6 bases and J gave up 0 bases; unmatched junction bases: 10. The CDR3 DNA sequence: TGTGCTAGTGGCACTGGGACTAGCGGTGACAGCTCCTACGAGCAGTACTTC. It encodes CASGTGTSGDSSYEQYF.

This chain joins TRBV11-2 and TRBJ2-2, with D perhaps matching TRBD2 (5 bases). The CDR3 loop spans 15 amino acids. The germline V gene encodes CDR1 SGHAT and CDR2 FQNNGV. Trimming took 2 bases from V and 4 from J, leaving 11 bases between them. CDR3 in DNA: TGTGCCAGCAGCTTAACGGTTAGCGCCACCGGGGAGCTGTTTTTT. Translation gives CASSLTVSATGELFF.

About this clone: The identical CDR3 is also encoded by other nucleotide sequences in the sample. V is TRBV9 and J is TRBJ2-1; D is perhaps TRBD1 or TRBD2 (5 bases each). Germline V CDR1 and CDR2: SGDLS, YYNGEE. The V end lost 0 bases, the J end lost 3 bases, and 10 bases lay between the germline ends. CDR3 length: 15 residues. The CDR3 is CASSVAGTDYNEQFF. The DNA of the CDR3 is TGTGCCAGCAGCGTAGCGGGGACGGACTACAATGAGCAGTTCTTC.

DNA of the CDR3: TGCGCCAGCAGGACAGGGTCGGCGGATGACTACACCTTC. Encoded protein: CASRTGSADDYTF. This chain joins TRBV10-2 and TRBJ1-2; 7 bases match TRBD1. Per the germline V gene, CDR1 is WSHSY and CDR2 is SAAADI. This CDR3 spans 13 amino acids. V lost 6 bases, J lost 10 bases, and 11 bases stayed unmatched.

The gene calls are TRBV4-1 and TRBJ2-5, with 7 positions matching TRBD2. Trimming removed 0 bases from V and 5 bases from J; junction bases left unmatched: 9. The CDR3 extends over 16 amino acids. CDR1 and CDR2 from the germline V gene are MGHRA and YSYEKL. As DNA, the CDR3 is TGCGCCAGCAGCCAAGACGCGGGAGAGGTGGGGGAGACCCAGTACTTC. It translates to CASSQDAGEVGETQYF.

The rearrangement uses TRBV6-1 and TRBJ2-1; D gene uncertain. Germline V gene lookup returns CDR1 MNHNS and CDR2 SASEGT. V lost 2 bases and J 9 bases, leaving 8 bases between the germline ends. This CDR3 has 12 residues. CDR3 sequence reads: CASSEIVPEQFF. The CDR3 DNA reads TGTGCCAGCAGTGAAATTGTACCTGAGCAGTTCTTC.

This chain links TRBV5-6 with TRBJ2-7; D gene unclear. The CDR3 consists of 13 residues. Germline CDR1 is SGHDT and CDR2 is YYEEEE. The ends were cut back, 3 bases at V and 2 bases at J, with 9 bases in the middle. CDR3 region: CASSYGDTYEQYF. CDR3 DNA: TGTGCCAGCAGCTACGGCGACACCTACGAGCAGTACTTC.

The J gene is TRBJ2-5, the V gene TRBV6-5; D possibly uses TRBD1 or TRBD2 (5 bases each). V lost 4 bases and J lost 1, with 10 bases in between. The CDR3 spans 14 residues. Per germline, CDR1 MNHEY and CDR2 SVGAGI. CDR3 region: CASSFSGTQETQYF. CDR3 DNA sequence: TGTGCCAGCAGTTTCTCCGGGACCCAAGAGACCCAGTACTTC.